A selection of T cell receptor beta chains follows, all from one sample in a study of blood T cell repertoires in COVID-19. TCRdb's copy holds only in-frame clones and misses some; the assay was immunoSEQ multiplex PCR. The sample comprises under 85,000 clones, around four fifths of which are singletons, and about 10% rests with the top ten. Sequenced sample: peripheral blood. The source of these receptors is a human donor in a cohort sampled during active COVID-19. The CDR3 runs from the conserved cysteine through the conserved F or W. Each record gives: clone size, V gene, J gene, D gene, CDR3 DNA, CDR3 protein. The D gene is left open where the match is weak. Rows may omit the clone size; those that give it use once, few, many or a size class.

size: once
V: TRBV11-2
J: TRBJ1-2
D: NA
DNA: TGTGCCAGCAGCTTAGTATCGGGGGTCTATGGCTACACCTTC
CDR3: CASSLVSGVYGYTF

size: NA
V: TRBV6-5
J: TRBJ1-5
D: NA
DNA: TGTGCCAGCAGTCTACGGGAGACCGATCAGCCCCAGCATTTT
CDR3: CASSLRETDQPQHF

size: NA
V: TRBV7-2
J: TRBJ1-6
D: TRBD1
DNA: TGTGCCAGCAGCCTACAGGGGGCGAATTCACCCCTCCACTTT
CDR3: CASSLQGANSPLHF

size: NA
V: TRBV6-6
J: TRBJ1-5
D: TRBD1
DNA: TGTGCCAGCAGTCCGGACAGGGGGCAGCCCCAGCATTTT
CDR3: CASSPDRGQPQHF

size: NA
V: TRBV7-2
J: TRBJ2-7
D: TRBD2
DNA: TGTGCCAGCAGCTCCAGGACTAGCGGTACCTACGAGCAGTACTTC
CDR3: CASSSRTSGTYEQYF

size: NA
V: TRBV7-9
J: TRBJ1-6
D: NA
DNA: TGTGCCAGCAGTCCAGGGTCCTCCTATAATTCACCCCTCCACTTT
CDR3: CASSPGSSYNSPLHF

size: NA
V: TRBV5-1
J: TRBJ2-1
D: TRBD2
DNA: TGCGCCAGCAGCTTGGACGGCGGGGGCTACAATGAGCAGTTCTTC
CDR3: CASSLDGGGYNEQFF

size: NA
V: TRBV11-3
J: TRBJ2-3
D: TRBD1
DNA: TGTGCCAGCAGCTTAACCTCAGGGGGATTAGGGGATACGCAGTATTTT
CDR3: CASSLTSGGLGDTQYF

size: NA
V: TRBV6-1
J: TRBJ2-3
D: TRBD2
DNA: TGTGCCAGCAGTGTTGGGTTAGCGGGAGGCACAGATACGCAGTATTTT
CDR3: CASSVGLAGGTDTQYF

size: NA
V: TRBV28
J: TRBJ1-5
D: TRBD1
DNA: TGTGCCAGCAGTCAGACAGGGGATGGTAATCAGCCCCAGCATTTT
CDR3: CASSQTGDGNQPQHF

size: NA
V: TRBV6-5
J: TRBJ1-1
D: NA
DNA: TGTGCCAGCAGTTACTCGTGGGGGGACACTGAAGCTTTCTTT
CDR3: CASSYSWGDTEAFF

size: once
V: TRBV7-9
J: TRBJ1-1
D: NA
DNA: TGTGCCAGCAGCCGATCGGGGACTGAAGCTTTCTTT
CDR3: CASSRSGTEAFF

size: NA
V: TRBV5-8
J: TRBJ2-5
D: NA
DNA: TGTGCCAGCAGCGCCCAGGGGAGTCAGGGGACCCAGTACTTC
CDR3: CASSAQGSQGTQYF

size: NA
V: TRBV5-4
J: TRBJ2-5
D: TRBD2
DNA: TGTGCCAGCAGCTTTGGGAGGGCTAACCAAGAGACCCAGTACTTC
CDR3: CASSFGRANQETQYF

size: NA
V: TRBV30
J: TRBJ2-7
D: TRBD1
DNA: TGTGCCTGGAGTGTTGGGACAGGGAGTAACGAGCAGTACTTC
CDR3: CAWSVGTGSNEQYF

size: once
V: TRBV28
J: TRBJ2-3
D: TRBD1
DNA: TGTGCCAGCAGTTGGGACAGGACTTTCACAGATACGCAGTATTTT
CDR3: CASSWDRTFTDTQYF

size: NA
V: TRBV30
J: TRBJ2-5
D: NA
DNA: TGTGCCTGGAGTCCCCCCCCCGGTCGAAAGACCCAGTACTTC
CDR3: CAWSPPPGRKTQYF

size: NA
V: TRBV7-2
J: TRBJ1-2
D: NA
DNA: TGTGCCAGCAGCTTATCGGGGGGCGCGCACTATGGCTACACCTTC
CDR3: CASSLSGGAHYGYTF

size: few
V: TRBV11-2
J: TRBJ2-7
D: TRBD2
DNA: TGTGCCAGCAGCTTAAGTACCGGTACTAGCGGGGGGAGTTTCTACGAGCAGTACTTC
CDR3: CASSLSTGTSGGSFYEQYF

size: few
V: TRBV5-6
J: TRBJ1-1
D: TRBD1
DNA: TGTGCCAGCAGCTCTACCTGGAGGGGGCTTGGCACTGAAGCTTTCTTT
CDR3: CASSSTWRGLGTEAFF

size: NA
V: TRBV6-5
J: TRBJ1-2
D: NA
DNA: TGTGCCAGCAGTTACTCGACGGGGTATGGCTACACCTTC
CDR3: CASSYSTGYGYTF

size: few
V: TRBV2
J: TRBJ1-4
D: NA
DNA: TGTGCCAGCAGTATGCGGGCCTCCAATGAAAAACTGTTTTTT
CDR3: CASSMRASNEKLFF

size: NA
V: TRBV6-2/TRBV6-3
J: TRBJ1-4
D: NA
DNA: TGTGCCAGCAGTTACCCCGAGGAGACTGCAACTAATGAAAAACTGTTTTTT
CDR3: CASSYPEETATNEKLFF

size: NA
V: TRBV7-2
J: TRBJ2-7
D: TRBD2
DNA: TGTGCCAGCAGCTTCGCAGCGGGGGGGCGTTACGAGCAGTACTTC
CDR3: CASSFAAGGRYEQYF

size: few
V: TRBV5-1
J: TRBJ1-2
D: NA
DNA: TGCGCCAGCAGCTTGACGCCGGACTATACTAACTATGGCTACACCTTC
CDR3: CASSLTPDYTNYGYTF

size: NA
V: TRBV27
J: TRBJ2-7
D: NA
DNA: TGTGCCAGCAGTTCAGGTGTCTACGAGCAGTACTTC
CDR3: CASSSGVYEQYF

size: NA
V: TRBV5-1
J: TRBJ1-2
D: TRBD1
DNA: TGCGCCAGCAGCTTGGTGATGAGGACAGGGCCAACTTTCAACTATGGCTACACCTTC
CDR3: CASSLVMRTGPTFNYGYTF

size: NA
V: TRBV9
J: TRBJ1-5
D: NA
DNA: TGTGCCAGCAGCGCTGGGACAATTGGTAGCAATCAGCCCCAGCATTTT
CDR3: CASSAGTIGSNQPQHF

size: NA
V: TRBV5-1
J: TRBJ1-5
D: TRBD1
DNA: TGCGCCAGCAGCTTGGAGGGGGCGCGGGCTCAGCCCCAGCATTTT
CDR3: CASSLEGARAQPQHF

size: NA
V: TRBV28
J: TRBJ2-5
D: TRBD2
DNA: TGTGCCAGCAGTTCTCTAGCGGGGGGAGAGACCCAGTACTTC
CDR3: CASSSLAGGETQYF

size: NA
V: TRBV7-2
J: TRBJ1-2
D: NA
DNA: TGTGCCAGCAGCTTAGCCTCAGGCTACTATGGCTACACCTTC
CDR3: CASSLASGYYGYTF

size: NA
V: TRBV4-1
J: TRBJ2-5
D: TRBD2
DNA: TGCGCCAGCAGCCAAGTTTTTCTAGCGGGGGAACGAGAGACCCAGTACTTC
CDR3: CASSQVFLAGERETQYF

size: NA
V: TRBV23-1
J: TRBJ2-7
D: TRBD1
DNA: TGCGCCAGCAGTCAATCCCACACCGGTACAGGGGAGAGCGAGCAGTACTTC
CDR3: CASSQSHTGTGESEQYF

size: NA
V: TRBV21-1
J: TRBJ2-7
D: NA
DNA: TGTGCCAGCAGCTTTTGGACAGGGGGTAGGGCCTACGAGCAGTACTTC
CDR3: CASSFWTGGRAYEQYF

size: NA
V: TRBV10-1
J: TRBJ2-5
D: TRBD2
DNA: TGCGCCAGCAGTGACGCCGGGACTAACGCCCAGTACTTC
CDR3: CASSDAGTNAQYF

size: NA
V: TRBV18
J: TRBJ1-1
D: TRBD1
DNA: TGTGCCGGCGGAACGGACAGGGCCACTGAAGCTTTCTTT
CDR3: CAGGTDRATEAFF

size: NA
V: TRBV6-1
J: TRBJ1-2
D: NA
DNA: TGTGCCAGCAGTGACCCGCTCAGGATTCGGGGCTACACCTTC
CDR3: CASSDPLRIRGYTF

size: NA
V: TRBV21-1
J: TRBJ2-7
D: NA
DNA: TGTGCCAGCAGCAAAAGGAGGAAGCGCTGGGCACGCTACGAGCAGTACTTC
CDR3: CASSKRRKRWARYEQYF

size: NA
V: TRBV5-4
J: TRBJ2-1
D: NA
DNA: TGTGCCAGCAGCTTTCTCTTGGCAGGGAGGTACAATGAGCAGTTCTTC
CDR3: CASSFLLAGRYNEQFF

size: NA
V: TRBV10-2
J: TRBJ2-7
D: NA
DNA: TGCGCCAGCCGGATCTCAGGGTCCTACGAGCAGTACTTC
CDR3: CASRISGSYEQYF

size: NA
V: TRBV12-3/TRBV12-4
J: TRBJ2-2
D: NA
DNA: TGTGCCAGCAGTTTTCAGGGGACCGGGGAGCTGTTTTTT
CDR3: CASSFQGTGELFF

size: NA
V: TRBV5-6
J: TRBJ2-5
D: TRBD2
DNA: TGTGCCAGCAGCTTGGGACTAGCGGGGGGAGAGACCCAGTACTTC
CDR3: CASSLGLAGGETQYF

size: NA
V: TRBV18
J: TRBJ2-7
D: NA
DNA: TGTGCCAGCTCACCAATCAACAGGGCCCACGAGCAGTACTTC
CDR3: CASSPINRAHEQYF

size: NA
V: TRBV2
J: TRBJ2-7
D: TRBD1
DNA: TGTGCCAGCAGTCCAACAGGGGTTCTGGGATACGAGCAGTACTTC
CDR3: CASSPTGVLGYEQYF

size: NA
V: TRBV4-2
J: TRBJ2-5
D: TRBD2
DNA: TGTGCCAGCAGCCAAAACAGCGGGGGGCCCCAAGAGACCCAGTACTTC
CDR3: CASSQNSGGPQETQYF

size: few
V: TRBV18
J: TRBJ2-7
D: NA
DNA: TGTGCCAGCTCCGCCGGGACACCAGCCTACGAGCAGTACTTC
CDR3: CASSAGTPAYEQYF

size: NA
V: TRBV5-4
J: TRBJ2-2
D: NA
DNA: TGTGCCAGCAGCTCCCCCGGGGGGCGACTCACCGGGGAGCTGTTTTTT
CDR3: CASSSPGGRLTGELFF

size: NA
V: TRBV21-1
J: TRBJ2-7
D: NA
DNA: TGTGCCAGCAGCACTACCGGGACAGGGAAATACGAGCAGTACTTC
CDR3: CASSTTGTGKYEQYF